The following is a T cell receptor (beta chain) sequence with its context. Its antigen is still unknown. These data originate in a study of T cell responses to AZD1222 COVID-19 vaccine. For the study at large: Second-dose groups at about 4 or about 12 weeks were pooled.

Germline V gene data show CDR1 as DFQATT and CDR2 as SNEGSKA (reference sequence). The CDR3 has 15 amino acids. V lost 3 bases and J lost 1; bases outside the gene matches: 6. General study points: The peak T cell response came first, and repertoires were sampled only after it. Among vaccine-associated CD4 TCRs, coverage spanned spike, with dominance at 160-218 and 743-854. Possibly, clonal diversity was underestimated; donors were largely white British and included more females.

Sequenced by immunoSEQ multiplex PCR; TCRdb stores in-frame clones only, minus some. Among 95,000 to 150,000 clones, around 89% were seen once, and the ten largest hold 3% to 4%. The sequence derives from an adult in good health. This specimen consisted of peripheral blood, obtained on day 0 of AZD1222 vaccination. The rearrangement joins TRBV20-1 to TRBJ2-5; the match to TRBD2 covers 9 bases. This chain's CDR3 is CSASKPSGAQETQYF. In DNA form, the CDR3 reads TGCAGTGCTAGTAAGCCTAGCGGGGCCCAAGAGACCCAGTACTTC.